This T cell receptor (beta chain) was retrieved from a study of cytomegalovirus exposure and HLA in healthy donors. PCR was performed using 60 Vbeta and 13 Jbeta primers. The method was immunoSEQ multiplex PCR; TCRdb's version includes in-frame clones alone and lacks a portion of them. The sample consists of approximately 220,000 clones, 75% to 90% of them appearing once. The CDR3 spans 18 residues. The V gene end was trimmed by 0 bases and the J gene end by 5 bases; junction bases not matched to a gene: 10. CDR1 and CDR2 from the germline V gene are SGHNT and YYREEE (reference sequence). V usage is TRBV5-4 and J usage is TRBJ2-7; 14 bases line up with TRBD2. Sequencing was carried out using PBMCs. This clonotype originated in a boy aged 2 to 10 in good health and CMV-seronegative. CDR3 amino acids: CASSLGVGTSGSINEQYF. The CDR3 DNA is TGTGCCAGCAGCTTGGGAGTGGGGACTAGCGGGAGTATAAACGAGCAGTACTTC.